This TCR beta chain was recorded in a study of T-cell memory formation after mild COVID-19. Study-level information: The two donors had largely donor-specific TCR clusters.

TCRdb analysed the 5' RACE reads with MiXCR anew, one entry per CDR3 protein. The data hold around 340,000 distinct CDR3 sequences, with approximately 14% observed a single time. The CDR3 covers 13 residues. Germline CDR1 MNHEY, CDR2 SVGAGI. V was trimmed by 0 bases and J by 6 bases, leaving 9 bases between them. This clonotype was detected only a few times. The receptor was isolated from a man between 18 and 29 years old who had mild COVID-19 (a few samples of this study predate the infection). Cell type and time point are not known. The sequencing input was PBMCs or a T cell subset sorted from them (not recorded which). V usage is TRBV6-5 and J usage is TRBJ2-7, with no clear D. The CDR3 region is CASSYSSRVEQYF. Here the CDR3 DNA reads TGTGCCAGCAGTTACTCGAGTAGGGTCGAGCAGTACTTC.